The rows below give T cell receptor beta chains drawn from one sample of a study of OX40 agonist ivuxolimab in advanced cancers. The repertoire was sequenced with immunoSEQ multiplex PCR; TCRdb's copy has only in-frame clones and lacks some. Among tens of thousands of clones listed, 76% were seen once. This specimen consisted of CD4+ or CD8+ T cells sorted from blood, obtained in a trial of the OX40 agonist ivuxolimab. The receptors originated from an adult with an advanced solid tumor such as melanoma, head and neck, liver or kidney cancer. Both conserved end residues are trimmed from each CDR3. Fields, in order: J gene, CDR3 length, D gene, V gene, CDR3 protein. The D gene is left open where the match is weak.

j_call: TRBJ2-5
cdr3_length: 14
d_call: TRBD2
v_call: TRBV10-1
cdr3_aa: ASRTSGGAAVETQY

j_call: TRBJ1-2
cdr3_length: 11
d_call: -
v_call: TRBV30
cdr3_aa: ACAPGRAYGYT

j_call: TRBJ1-1
cdr3_length: 12
d_call: TRBD1
v_call: TRBV27
cdr3_aa: ASSWGTANTEAF

j_call: TRBJ2-7
cdr3_length: 13
d_call: -
v_call: TRBV6-1
cdr3_aa: ASSGRDGSSYEQY

j_call: TRBJ2-5
cdr3_length: 13
d_call: TRBD2
v_call: TRBV29-1
cdr3_aa: SVGDGGVYQETQY

j_call: TRBJ2-5
cdr3_length: 10
d_call: -
v_call: TRBV7-2
cdr3_aa: ASSWYQETQY

j_call: TRBJ2-1
cdr3_length: 13
d_call: -
v_call: TRBV6-5
cdr3_aa: ASSYGREFYNEQF

j_call: TRBJ1-6
cdr3_length: 15
d_call: TRBD1
v_call: TRBV7-2
cdr3_aa: ASSSGQGGRRNSPLH

j_call: TRBJ1-4
cdr3_length: 13
d_call: TRBD1
v_call: TRBV2
cdr3_aa: ASTPGQGGLEKLF

j_call: TRBJ1-5
cdr3_length: 12
d_call: -
v_call: TRBV19
cdr3_aa: ASSDRGNWQPQH

j_call: TRBJ2-3
cdr3_length: 13
d_call: TRBD2
v_call: TRBV5-1
cdr3_aa: ASSTTSENTDTQY

j_call: TRBJ1-2
cdr3_length: 12
d_call: -
v_call: TRBV5-1
cdr3_aa: ASTRALANYGYT

j_call: TRBJ1-3
cdr3_length: 14
d_call: TRBD1
v_call: TRBV10-3
cdr3_aa: AISEPGTGRGNTIY

j_call: TRBJ1-2
cdr3_length: 9
d_call: -
v_call: TRBV9
cdr3_aa: ASSWAGGYT

j_call: TRBJ1-5
cdr3_length: 14
d_call: -
v_call: TRBV15
cdr3_aa: ATSRGQGGVKQPQH

j_call: TRBJ1-4
cdr3_length: 12
d_call: -
v_call: TRBV9
cdr3_aa: ASSVTPENEKLF

j_call: TRBJ2-5
cdr3_length: 14
d_call: -
v_call: TRBV7-2
cdr3_aa: ASSRGGGGSQETQY

j_call: TRBJ2-7
cdr3_length: 7
d_call: -
v_call: TRBV19
cdr3_aa: APGYEQY

j_call: TRBJ2-5
cdr3_length: 14
d_call: -
v_call: TRBV4-1
cdr3_aa: ASSPRRGTAKETQY

j_call: TRBJ1-2
cdr3_length: 11
d_call: -
v_call: TRBV25-1
cdr3_aa: ARSGGDLGGYT

j_call: TRBJ2-1
cdr3_length: 12
d_call: TRBD1
v_call: TRBV11-2
cdr3_aa: ASSLGQGAYEQF

j_call: TRBJ1-5
cdr3_length: 17
d_call: TRBD1
v_call: TRBV12-5
cdr3_aa: ASGLVRGTGVNSNQPQH

j_call: TRBJ1-1
cdr3_length: 10
d_call: TRBD1
v_call: TRBV10-3
cdr3_aa: AISEGGGEAF

j_call: TRBJ1-2
cdr3_length: 14
d_call: -
v_call: TRBV14
cdr3_aa: ASSHRIDRLNYGYT

j_call: TRBJ2-3
cdr3_length: 17
d_call: TRBD2
v_call: TRBV4-2
cdr3_aa: ASSHLGLAGGPGTDTQY

j_call: TRBJ2-3
cdr3_length: 13
d_call: TRBD2
v_call: TRBV7-8
cdr3_aa: ASRPELAGKDTQY

j_call: TRBJ2-5
cdr3_length: 12
d_call: -
v_call: TRBV6-5
cdr3_aa: ASSRADLKETQY

j_call: TRBJ1-5
cdr3_length: 11
d_call: TRBD1
v_call: TRBV6-6
cdr3_aa: ASSRTGNQPQH

j_call: TRBJ1-6
cdr3_length: 12
d_call: -
v_call: TRBV18
cdr3_aa: ASSPSGPHSPLH

j_call: TRBJ1-4
cdr3_length: 12
d_call: -
v_call: TRBV5-5
cdr3_aa: ASSLEQDLGKLF

j_call: TRBJ1-1
cdr3_length: 12
d_call: -
v_call: TRBV6-6
cdr3_aa: ASSYATGQRLAF

j_call: TRBJ1-1
cdr3_length: 11
d_call: -
v_call: TRBV6-1
cdr3_aa: ASRAQGRTEAF

j_call: TRBJ1-1
cdr3_length: 12
d_call: -
v_call: TRBV11-2
cdr3_aa: ASSLAAQSAEAF

j_call: TRBJ1-6
cdr3_length: 12
d_call: TRBD1
v_call: TRBV28
cdr3_aa: ASSPGQGRSPLH

j_call: TRBJ1-1
cdr3_length: 13
d_call: -
v_call: TRBV5-1
cdr3_aa: ASSLGQTMNTEAF

j_call: TRBJ2-5
cdr3_length: 11
d_call: -
v_call: TRBV7-6
cdr3_aa: ASSPLPQETQY

j_call: TRBJ2-5
cdr3_length: 13
d_call: TRBD1
v_call: TRBV18
cdr3_aa: ASSPVGQGGETQY

j_call: TRBJ2-3
cdr3_length: 14
d_call: TRBD2
v_call: TRBV5-6
cdr3_aa: ASSFRLAGVTDTQY

j_call: TRBJ2-4
cdr3_length: 11
d_call: TRBD1
v_call: TRBV19
cdr3_aa: ASSITGGNIQY

j_call: TRBJ2-3
cdr3_length: 10
d_call: -
v_call: TRBV10-3
cdr3_aa: AITGTGDTQY

j_call: TRBJ1-2
cdr3_length: 12
d_call: TRBD1
v_call: TRBV19
cdr3_aa: ASSIDRQGGGYT

j_call: TRBJ2-7
cdr3_length: 13
d_call: TRBD2
v_call: TRBV27
cdr3_aa: ASSPRAGATYEQY

j_call: TRBJ2-7
cdr3_length: 10
d_call: TRBD2
v_call: TRBV6-6
cdr3_aa: ASMGSGEEQY

j_call: TRBJ1-3
cdr3_length: 14
d_call: -
v_call: TRBV5-4
cdr3_aa: ASSLGDLGLGNTIY

j_call: TRBJ1-1
cdr3_length: 10
d_call: -
v_call: TRBV2
cdr3_aa: ASNPDSPEAF

j_call: TRBJ1-3
cdr3_length: 11
d_call: -
v_call: TRBV2
cdr3_aa: ASMRGVGNTIY

j_call: TRBJ1-2
cdr3_length: 14
d_call: TRBD1
v_call: TRBV6-1
cdr3_aa: ASSEAPGQFVYGYT

j_call: TRBJ2-2
cdr3_length: 10
d_call: -
v_call: TRBV6-5
cdr3_aa: ASISSSGELF

j_call: TRBJ2-5
cdr3_length: 13
d_call: TRBD1
v_call: TRBV7-3
cdr3_aa: ASSLDGTGKETQY

j_call: TRBJ1-6
cdr3_length: 11
d_call: TRBD1
v_call: TRBV6-6
cdr3_aa: ASSSDRDSPLH

j_call: TRBJ1-5
cdr3_length: 11
d_call: -
v_call: TRBV6-5
cdr3_aa: ASSRDGSQPQH

j_call: TRBJ2-5
cdr3_length: 11
d_call: -
v_call: TRBV10-1
cdr3_aa: ASSRGRGETQY

j_call: TRBJ2-7
cdr3_length: 13
d_call: -
v_call: TRBV5-5
cdr3_aa: ASSSYSRRDREQY